Shown below are 13 T cell receptor beta chains from a single sample sequenced in a study of PD-1 blockade in mismatch repair-deficient tumors. TCRdb keeps only in-frame clones here, not all; method: immunoSEQ multiplex PCR. The sample holds about 100,000 clones, approximately 83% seen once. Source: peripheral blood, taken about 36 weeks after starting pembrolizumab. The origin of the receptors is an adult with mismatch repair-deficient cancer.

The rearrangement uses TRBV7-9 and TRBJ1-2, with 7 bases lining up with TRBD1. The CDR3 sequence is 14 residues long. Per the germline V gene, CDR1 is SEHNR and CDR2 is FQNEAQ (reference sequence). V lost 5 bases and J lost 6; bases outside the gene matches: 9. The CDR3 DNA reads as TGTGCCAGCAGCCCATGGGAGGGGGCAGATGGCTACACCTTC. Protein: CASSPWEGADGYTF. The variable domain in full, with the rest retrieved from reference TRBV7-9 and TRBJ1-2, is DTGVSQNPRHKITKRGQNVTFRCDPISEHNRLYWYRQTLGQGPEFLTYFQNEAQLEKSRLLSDRFSAERPKGSFSTLEIQRTEQGDSAMYLCASSPWEGADGYTFGSGTRLTVV.

This clone was seen a single time. The chain carries TRBV10-3 and TRBJ1-1; D is unresolved. V lost 9 bases to trimming and J lost 1 base, with 12 bases between them. Per the germline V gene, CDR1 is ENHRY and CDR2 is SYGVKD. The length of the CDR3 is 13 residues. The CDR3 DNA sequence: TGTGCCATTTCCGGCACTGGGAACACTGAAGCTTTCTTT. Translated: CAISGTGNTEAFF.

The chain is built from TRBV6-6 and TRBJ2-3, with D maybe TRBD1 (6 bases). The CDR3 extends over 13 amino acids. V lost 5 bases and J lost 3, with 9 bases in between. CDR1 and CDR2 (germline): MNHNY, SVGAGI (reference sequence). As DNA, the CDR3 is TGTGCCAGCAGTACCACAGGGACAGATACGCAGTATTTT. Protein sequence: CASSTTGTDTQYF.

The rearrangement uses TRBV5-4 and TRBJ2-7, with D maybe TRBD2 (5 bases). Germline CDR1 reads SGHNT; CDR2 reads YYREEE (reference sequence). Deletions cut 0 bases from V and 5 bases from J, with 12 bases between. The CDR3 spans 14 residues. CDR3 nucleotides: TGTGCCAGCAGCTTGGTCCCTTCGGGGAACGAGCAGTACTTC. This translates into CASSLVPSGNEQYF.

The V and J genes are TRBV5-1 and TRBJ1-5; maybe TRBD1 (5 bases). V lost 1 base and J lost 7, with 12 bases in between. This CDR3 has 14 residues. CDR1 SGHRS and CDR2 YFSETQ come from the germline V gene. The CDR3, as DNA: TGCGCCAGCAGCTTGAGAGGGGAGGAACAGCCCCAGCATTTT. Translating gives CASSLRGEEQPQHF.

Points on this clone: One junction end disagrees with the germline gene, perhaps due to a read error. This chain joins TRBV7-7 and TRBJ2-7, with TRBD1 matching over 9 bases. Germline CDR1 is SSHAT and CDR2 is FNYEAQ (reference sequence). CDR3 length: 14 amino acids. The CDR3 sequence is CASSLGQGFPEQYF. The CDR3 region has the DNA TGTGCTAGCAGCTTGGGACAGGGTTTTCCCGAGCAGTACTTC.

The V and J genes are TRBV5-1 and TRBJ2-7, with D tentatively TRBD1 (6 bases). The CDR3 contains 15 residues. Germline assignment: CDR1 SGHRS and CDR2 YFSETQ. V lost 0 bases and J lost 5, with 15 bases in between. CDR3 in DNA: TGCGCCAGCAGCTTGGATTTTGGGGGCATCGACGAGCAGTACTTC. Its protein product is CASSLDFGGIDEQYF.

The chain carries TRBV6-6 and TRBJ2-7, with 11 positions matching TRBD2. V trimming: 7 bases; J trimming: 5 bases; junction bases outside the gene matches: 7. The germline V gene encodes CDR1 MNHNY and CDR2 SVGAGI (reference sequence). CDR3 length equals 14 residues. CDR3 residues: CASTGLAGINEQYF. CDR3 coding DNA: TGTGCCAGCACCGGACTAGCGGGTATCAACGAGCAGTACTTC.

The chain recombines TRBV6-5 with TRBJ2-7, with D perhaps being TRBD1 or TRBD2 (5 bases each). CDR3 length: 15 amino acids. Per the germline V gene, CDR1 is MNHEY and CDR2 is SVGAGI. V was clipped by 4 bases and J by 4 bases, with 17 bases between them. The CDR3 bases are TGTGCCAGCAGTTTGACCGGGACGAAGGTTTACGAGCAGTACTTC. As protein: CASSLTGTKVYEQYF.

The rearrangement links TRBV5-6 to TRBJ2-2, with 7 nucleotides matching TRBD1. Germline V lookup: CDR1 SGHDT, CDR2 YYEEEE. The trim removed 2 bases at V and 1 base at J, leaving 5 bases unmatched. This CDR3 is built from 16 residues. The CDR3: CASSFRRTGNTGELFF. The CDR3 coding sequence is TGTGCCAGCAGCTTCCGGCGGACAGGGAACACCGGGGAGCTGTTTTTT.

The V call is TRBV27, the J call TRBJ2-7; no firm D call. The germline V gene encodes CDR1 MNHEY and CDR2 SMNVEV (reference sequence). The V end lost 3 bases, the J end lost 2 bases, and 8 bases lay between the germline ends. This CDR3 region has 13 residues. The CDR3 nucleotides are TGTGCCAGCAGTTTCGCTGGAACCTACGAGCAGTACTTC. It yields the protein CASSFAGTYEQYF.

V usage is TRBV6-1 and J usage is TRBJ1-1; D gene ambiguous. The CDR3 spans 14 residues. V dropped 7 bases and J dropped 5 bases, with 17 bases sitting between them. Germline lookup yields CDR1 MNHNS and CDR2 SASEGT. CDR3 nucleotides: TGTGCCAGCAAGAATGGGCAGGTAGAGACTGAAGCTTTCTTT. Amino acids: CASKNGQVETEAFF.

This chain links TRBV19 with TRBJ2-1, with a tentative D call TRBD2 (6 bases). The CDR3 runs 14 residues. Trimming stripped 0 bases from V and 8 bases from J, with 11 bases between. Germline V gene sequence: CDR1 LNHDA, CDR2 SQIVND (reference sequence). CDR3 sequence reads: CASSIELASYEQFF. For the CDR3, the DNA is TGTGCCAGTAGTATAGAACTAGCTTCTTATGAGCAGTTCTTC.